This passage covers 15 T cell receptor beta chains from one sample sequenced in a study of vaccination and CD4 T cells after COVID-19. No antigen has been identified for these receptors. Cultured CD4+ T-cell DNA underwent Oncomine TCR Beta short-read sequencing. MiXCR, run by TCRdb on the PCR reads, gives a single entry per CDR3 protein. The repertoire includes around 15,000 distinct CDR3 sequences, about 61% of them detected once, and approximately 12% sits in the top ten. The treatment is: approximately nine-day PBMC culture with coronavirus spike peptide pools or control peptides (ViraFEST assay). Sequenced: CD4+ T cells from blood, cultured in vitro. These receptors all come from a human donor who had recovered from COVID-19.

J is TRBJ2-7 and V is TRBV30; 9 bases agree with TRBD1. J was trimmed by 3 bases and V by 2 bases; bases with no gene match: 5. Germline values: CDR1 GTSNPN, CDR2 SVGIG (reference sequence). The CDR3 covers 14 residues. The CDR3 here is CAWSLGQGVYEQYF. The CDR3 nucleotides are TGTGCCTGGAGTTTGGGACAGGGAGTCTACGAGCAGTACTTC.

This clonotype was seen more than once but under ten times. V gene TRBV27 combines with J gene TRBJ2-5; weak D call: TRBD2 (6 bases). This CDR3 has 18 residues. The V and J ends lost 5 bases and 3 bases respectively, with 25 bases between them. CDR1 MNHEY and CDR2 SMNVEV come from the germline V gene (reference sequence). CDR3 DNA sequence: TGTGCCAGCAGTGAAACCCCAAGGGACTCAGGATCGAAAGAGACCCAGTACTTC. Its protein product is CASSETPRDSGSKETQYF.

The J gene is TRBJ2-1, the V gene TRBV28, with D possibly matching TRBD2 (6 bases). This CDR3 comprises 18 residues. Germline V gene lookup returns CDR1 MDHEN and CDR2 SYDVKM. V was trimmed by 3 bases and J by 6 bases, leaving 24 bases between them. CDR3 DNA sequence: TGTGCCAGCAGTTTTAGGTTGTTTTCGGGAGCGCATAGCAATGAGCAGTTCTTC. This codes for CASSFRLFSGAHSNEQFF.

The rearrangement joins TRBV20-1 to TRBJ2-1; D not certain. This CDR3 region has 16 residues. The germline V and J ends were trimmed by 5 bases and 0 bases, with 17 bases remaining between them. Germline values: CDR1 DFQATT, CDR2 SNEGSKA (reference sequence). Here the CDR3 DNA reads TGCAGTGCTGATGAGGCAGCGTCTGGCTCCTACAATGAGCAGTTCTTC. Its protein is CSADEAASGSYNEQFF.

This sequence joins TRBV30 and TRBJ1-1; a possible D gene is TRBD1 (5 bases). The CDR3 loop spans 14 amino acids. V was clipped by 6 bases and J by 0 bases, with 14 bases between them. Germline CDR1 is GTSNPN and CDR2 is SVGIG (reference sequence). The CDR3 DNA reads as TGTGCCTGCAATCACGGGGGGATGAACACTGAAGCTTTCTTT. Protein sequence: CACNHGGMNTEAFF.

This chain connects TRBV6-1 to TRBJ2-5, with D maybe TRBD2 (6 bases). The germline gives CDR1 MNHNS, CDR2 SASEGT. This CDR3 has 15 residues. V lost 3 bases and J 5 bases, leaving 16 bases between the germline ends. In DNA form, the CDR3 reads TGTGCCAGCAGTGAGGGGATGGGGGGTTGGGAGACCCAGTACTTC. Translation: CASSEGMGGWETQYF.

V gene TRBV7-3 combines with J gene TRBJ1-2; TRBD1 might be the D (5 bases). Germline V CDR1 and CDR2: SGHTA, FQGTGA. This CDR3 spans 19 amino acids. V was trimmed by 1 base and J by 0 bases, leaving 21 bases between them. Written as DNA, the CDR3 is TGTGCCAGCAGCTTAATCGGGGGGAGAGGAAGGGGAGCTAACTATGGCTACACCTTC. Its translation is CASSLIGGRGRGANYGYTF.

This clonotype showed up just a few times. The gene calls are TRBV20-1 and TRBJ2-5, with D unresolved. V was shortened by 0 bases and J by 1 base, with 9 bases between the two germline ends. The CDR3 runs to 14 residues. Germline lookup yields CDR1 DFQATT and CDR2 SNEGSKA (reference sequence). DNA of the CDR3: TGCAGTGCTAGAGATCGGCAGTTCCAAGAGACCCAGTACTTC. It specifies CSARDRQFQETQYF.

The rearrangement uses TRBV5-1 and TRBJ2-1, with 14 bases identical to TRBD2. CDR1 and CDR2 (germline): SGHRS, YFSETQ. The CDR3 length is 15 residues. V lost 4 bases, J lost 4 bases, and 1 base stayed unmatched. In DNA, the CDR3 is TGCGCCAGCAGCGGGACTAGCGGGAGATACAATGAGCAGTTCTTC. It is translated as CASSGTSGRYNEQFF.

The chain links TRBV2 to TRBJ2-2; no definite D call. Germline values: CDR1 SNHLY, CDR2 FYNNEI. The CDR3 length is 14 residues. The V end was cut by 6 bases, the J end by 2 bases, with 10 bases between. CDR3 sequence reads: CASRAGPNTGELFF. The CDR3 bases are TGTGCCAGCAGGGCAGGACCAAACACCGGGGAGCTGTTTTTT.

The chain recombines TRBV6-1 with TRBJ2-1; a weak D match, TRBD2 (6 bases). The ends were cut back, 7 bases at V and 2 bases at J, with 12 bases in the middle. The CDR3 has 14 amino acids. The germline CDR1 and CDR2 sequences are MNHNS and SASEGT. The CDR3 loop reads CASKTGAPYNEQFF. The CDR3 DNA follows: TGTGCCAGCAAGACGGGAGCCCCCTACAATGAGCAGTTCTTC.

This chain joins TRBV11-3 and TRBJ1-2, with D hard to call. Per germline, CDR1 SGHNT and CDR2 YENEEA. The CDR3 runs to 13 residues. Deletions cut 6 bases from V and 6 bases from J, with 14 bases between. The CDR3 coding sequence is TGTGCCAGCAGTGGCCAGGAGAAGGATGGCTACACCTTC. It codes for CASSGQEKDGYTF.

With regard to this clonotype: The CDR3 does not end in the conserved phenylalanine or tryptophan, so this is likely a read error. V and J are TRBV27 and TRBJ1-2; 10 bases fit TRBD1. Germline values: CDR1 MNHEY, CDR2 SMNVEV (reference sequence). This CDR3 comprises 14 residues. After removal of 5 bases from V and 7 bases from J, the junction contained 7 bases not matched to a gene. The CDR3 loop reads CASSPTGGASGYTL. The CDR3 DNA follows: TGTGCCAGCAGTCCGACAGGGGGCGCGAGTGGCTACACCCTC.

In its sample, this clonotype was seen a few times. V gene TRBV6-1 combines with J gene TRBJ1-5; 8 nucleotides match TRBD1. V lost 6 bases, J lost 5 bases, and 3 bases stayed unmatched. Germline-derived CDR1 and CDR2 are MNHNS and SASEGT. This CDR3 contains 13 residues. CDR3 protein: CASRETGDQPQHF. CDR3 sequence (DNA): TGTGCCAGCAGGGAGACAGGGGATCAGCCCCAGCATTTT.

This clonotype was counted a few times. The chain links TRBV20-1 to TRBJ1-2; D ambiguous. Germline CDR1 is DFQATT and CDR2 is SNEGSKA (reference sequence). The CDR3 is 15 amino acids. The germline V and J ends were trimmed by 4 bases and 2 bases, with 17 bases remaining between them. DNA of the CDR3: TGCAGTGCTACTGCGTCCCCAGGCTCCAACTATGGCTACACCTTC. Amino acids: CSATASPGSNYGYTF.